The 23 T cell receptor beta chains below come from one sample, sequenced in a study of T cell repertoires in cytomegalovirus infection. TCRdb fed the reads into MiXCR, producing one record per CDR3 protein. Among 250,000 to 300,000 distinct CDR3 sequences, about 20% were seen once, and the ten largest hold approximately 20%. Their antigen targets remain unknown. The material was cultured PBMCs, obtained from culture after CMV antigen stimulation. Source of these receptors: a human donor in good health (CMV status not recorded). Some clones in this sample may be carry-over from other donors' samples.

At least ten counts were recorded for this clonotype. The chain couples TRBV7-2 to TRBJ2-7; 9 positions match TRBD2. V was clipped by 1 base and J by 3 bases; unmatched bases: 7. CDR3 length: 16 amino acids. Germline V gene sequence: CDR1 SGHTA, CDR2 FQGNSA. In DNA, the CDR3 is TGTGCCAGCAGCTTAGTCGCGGGAGGGCCAGTCTACGAGCAGTACGTC. Translating it yields CASSLVAGGPVYEQYV.

This clonotype was picked up many times. The chain recombines TRBV28 with TRBJ2-7; tentative D call: TRBD2 (5 bases). The length of the CDR3 is 14 residues. The V gene lost 7 bases and the J gene lost 3 bases, with 16 bases spanning the gap. Germline-derived CDR1 and CDR2 are MDHEN and SYDVKM. The CDR3 DNA reads TGTGCCAGCACCACCACCCGGGGATACTACGAGCAGTACGTC. Translation: CASTTTRGYYEQYV.

V gene TRBV6-2 or TRBV6-3 combines with J gene TRBJ2-2; no clear D. CDR1 MNHEY and CDR2 SVGEGT come from the germline V gene. V lost 3 bases, J lost 1 base, and 3 bases lay in between. The length of the CDR3 is 13 residues. CDR3 amino acids: CASSYLNTGELFF. CDR3 DNA sequence: TGTGCCAGCAGTTATTTGAACACCGGGGAGCTGTTTTTT.

This clonotype was detected a few times. The chain links TRBV28 to TRBJ2-7; 10 bases map to TRBD2. Trimming took 3 bases from V and 4 from J; bases not matched to a gene: 12. This CDR3 has 17 residues. Germline V lookup: CDR1 MDHEN, CDR2 SYDVKM. The CDR3 spells CASSFSPASGRLYEQYF. In DNA, the CDR3 is TGTGCCAGCAGTTTCTCTCCGGCTAGCGGGAGATTGTACGAGCAGTACTTC.

This clonotype was observed a few times. CDR3 nucleotide sequence: TGTGCCAGCAGCGGAGCCCCGGGACAGCGAGCTTTCTTT. As protein: CASSGAPGQRAFF. The V and J genes are TRBV9 and TRBJ1-1; 7 bases fit TRBD1. The CDR3 totals 13 residues. CDR1 and CDR2 from the germline V gene are SGDLS and YYNGEE. V was pared by 3 bases and J by 10 bases, with 9 bases of the junction left unmatched.

V and J are TRBV27 and TRBJ2-5, with D possibly being TRBD2 (6 bases). CDR1 is MNHEY, CDR2 SMNVEV, per germline (reference sequence). The CDR3 length is 12 residues. V was shortened by 6 bases and J by 10 bases, with 15 bases between the two germline ends. The CDR3 region is CASRTPGGDQYF. DNA of the CDR3: TGTGCCAGCAGGACCCCCGGAGGGGACCAGTACTTC.

The CDR3 nucleotides read TGTGCCAGCAGCTCTAGCGGGAACTCCTACGAGCAGTACTTC. It codes for CASSSSGNSYEQYF. This chain joins TRBV4-2 and TRBJ2-7; TRBD2 matches 9 bases. The V gene end was trimmed by 5 bases and the J gene end by 0 bases; junction bases not matched to a gene: 2. Germline V CDR1 and CDR2: LGHNA, YNFKEQ. This CDR3 is 14 amino acids long.

Ten or more counts support this clonotype. The gene calls are TRBV6-1 and TRBJ2-1; 7 positions match TRBD1. J was trimmed by 3 bases and V by 6 bases; bases with no gene match: 5. Germline V CDR1 and CDR2: MNHNS, SASEGT. This CDR3 is built from 14 residues. The CDR3 DNA follows: TGTGCCAGCAGACTCGGGACAGACTACAATGAGCAGTTCTTC. Translated, it gives CASRLGTDYNEQFF.

This clonotype was recorded a few times. The chain links TRBV19 to TRBJ1-1, with a tentative D call TRBD1 (6 bases). CDR1 LNHDA and CDR2 SQIVND come from the germline V gene (reference sequence). V gave up 5 bases and J gave up 3 bases, with 22 bases separating them. The CDR3 covers 17 residues. Here the CDR3 DNA reads TGTGCCAGTAGTCACAGGGCCCGTCCAGGGAGGGACACTGAAGCTTTCTTT. The encoded protein is CASSHRARPGRDTEAFF.

This clonotype was detected many times. The chain is built from TRBV7-2 and TRBJ2-5; D is possibly TRBD1 or TRBD2 (5 bases each). The CDR3 covers 13 residues. V shed 5 bases and J shed 4 bases, with 11 bases lying between them. The V gene's germline CDR1 is SGHTA and CDR2 FQGNSA. The CDR3 DNA is TGTGCCAGCAGCCGAGGGGTGGCAGAGACCCAGTACTTC. It translates to CASSRGVAETQYF.

Only a few counts were recorded for this clonotype. This chain joins TRBV4-1 and TRBJ1-1, with 9 nucleotides matching TRBD1. The germline gives CDR1 MGHRA, CDR2 YSYEKL. With V trimmed by 3 bases and J by 0 bases, 11 bases remained unmatched. The CDR3 consists of 18 residues. In DNA form, the CDR3 reads TGCGCCAGCAGCCATTCCCGACGGACAGGGGACCTGAACACTGAAGCTTTCTTT. Residues: CASSHSRRTGDLNTEAFF.

V is TRBV28 and J is TRBJ2-7; 9 bases are shared with TRBD2. J was trimmed by 3 bases and V by 4 bases; bases with no gene match: 13. The germline gives CDR1 MDHEN, CDR2 SYDVKM. The CDR3 has 17 amino acids. The CDR3 loop is CASSSVIAGEGIYEQYF. For the CDR3, the DNA is TGTGCCAGCAGTTCTGTTATAGCGGGAGAAGGTATCTACGAGCAGTACTTC.

A few counts support this clonotype. The chain links TRBV12-3 or TRBV12-4 to TRBJ1-1; tentatively, D is TRBD1 (5 bases). This CDR3 comprises 16 residues. Trimming removed 10 bases at V and 3 bases at J, with 24 bases between. The CDR3 DNA reads TGTGCCACCCATAGGGGTTCTGAGAATCCGTACACTGAAGCTTTCTTT. It yields the protein CATHRGSENPYTEAFF.

Many counts were recorded for this clonotype. The chain joins TRBV6-4 to TRBJ2-3, with TRBD2 as a possible D gene (6 bases). The CDR3 has 13 amino acids. Trimming left V 4 bases short and J 4 bases short, with 9 bases between. The germline gives CDR1 MRHNA, CDR2 SNTAGT. CDR3 in amino acids: CASSAGDPDTQYF. CDR3 sequence (DNA): TGTGCCAGCAGTGCGGGAGACCCAGATACGCAGTATTTT.

The CDR3 nucleotides read TGTGCCAGCACCTTCGGGACTCCTTCCTACGAGCAGTACTTC. Protein: CASTFGTPSYEQYF. The chain joins TRBV28 to TRBJ2-7, with D tentatively TRBD2 (6 bases). The V gene's germline CDR1 is MDHEN and CDR2 SYDVKM. V was pared by 7 bases and J by 1 base, with 14 bases between. CDR3 size: 14 residues.

This clonotype was seen a few times. The chain has TRBV6-5 and TRBJ2-6, with D maybe TRBD2 (5 bases). V was trimmed by 0 bases and J by 2 bases, leaving 17 bases between them. The CDR3 extends over 19 amino acids. Germline V gene data show CDR1 as MNHEY and CDR2 as SVGAGI. The CDR3 sequence is CASSYSEVGLDPGANVLTF. The CDR3, as DNA: TGTGCCAGCAGTTACTCGGAGGTGGGCTTAGATCCTGGGGCCAACGTCCTGACTTTC.

The chain employs TRBV6-6 and TRBJ2-5, with a weak D call TRBD1 (6 bases). From germline, CDR1 is MNHNY and CDR2 SVGAGI (reference sequence). Trimming removed 6 bases at V and 5 bases at J, with 16 bases between. The CDR3 totals 14 residues. The CDR3 protein is CASRLMGAIETQYF. The CDR3 DNA is TGTGCCAGCAGGCTGATGGGGGCTATCGAGACCCAGTACTTC.

This clonotype was counted at least ten times. The chain carries TRBV7-2 and TRBJ2-1, with D possibly being TRBD2 (5 bases). The CDR3 has 13 residues. Germline-derived CDR1 and CDR2 are SGHTA and FQGNSA. V gave up 1 base and J gave up 6 bases, with 7 bases separating them. CDR3 DNA sequence: TGTGCCAGCAGCTTAGAGCGGACCAATGAGCAGTTCTTC. It yields the protein CASSLERTNEQFF.

This sequence joins TRBV19 and TRBJ1-1; D not certain. The CDR3 has 13 residues. With 1 base removed from V and 1 base from J, the gap between germline ends came to 4 bases. Germline values: CDR1 LNHDA, CDR2 SQIVND (reference sequence). CDR3 sequence: CASSIGKNTEAFF. DNA for the CDR3: TGTGCCAGTAGTATAGGGAAGAACACTGAAGCTTTCTTT.

The chain is built from TRBV11-3 and TRBJ1-1, with D unresolved. Looked up from germline, CDR1 is SGHNT and CDR2 is YENEEA. V lost 1 base and J lost 6, with 12 bases in between. The CDR3 has 14 amino acids. This chain's CDR3 is CASSLAGGGAEAFF. The DNA for the CDR3 is TGTGCCAGCAGCTTAGCAGGAGGAGGAGCTGAAGCTTTCTTT. The complete variable domain, with remaining parts taken from reference TRBV11-3 and TRBJ1-1, reads EAGVVQSPRYKIIEKKQPVAFWCNPISGHNTLYWYLQNLGQGPELLIRYENEEAVDDSQLPKDRFSAERLKGVDSTLKIQPAELGDSAVYLCASSLAGGGAEAFFGQGTRLTVV.

This clonotype was observed at least ten times. The V call is TRBV7-2, the J call TRBJ2-3, with 7 bases that match TRBD2. Germline lookup yields CDR1 SGHTA and CDR2 FQGNSA. This CDR3 region has 14 residues. The V gene end was trimmed by 5 bases and the J gene end by 4 bases; junction bases not matched to a gene: 6. CDR3 nucleotide sequence: TGTGCCAGCAGCCTGACTAGCCCCTCAGATACGCAGTATTTT. Its translation is CASSLTSPSDTQYF.

The genes are TRBV4-2 and TRBJ2-1; D gene uncertain. The germline V gene encodes CDR1 LGHNA and CDR2 YNFKEQ. CDR3 length: 14 residues. Trimming pared 0 bases from V and 6 bases from J, leaving 9 bases between. Here the CDR3 reads CASSQEKLRNEQFF. In nucleotides, the CDR3 is TGTGCCAGCAGCCAAGAAAAGCTCCGCAATGAGCAGTTCTTC.

This clonotype was counted only a few times. This chain uses TRBV29-1 with TRBJ2-3, with D possibly TRBD1 on 5 matching bases. The CDR3 has 13 amino acids. V shed 0 bases and J shed 2 bases, with 6 bases lying between them. Looked up from germline, CDR1 is SQVTM and CDR2 is ANQGSEA. The CDR3 spells CSVEDRATDTQYF. The CDR3 coding sequence is TGCAGCGTTGAAGACAGGGCCACAGATACGCAGTATTTT.